This T cell receptor (beta chain) was sequenced for a study of PD-1 blockade in classical Hodgkin lymphoma. Time point denoted: cycle 4 day 1 (C4D1), after more than five weeks of nivolumab. Every patient experienced relapse after autologous stem cell transplantation, and brentuximab vedotin exposure varied. Complete response, partial response or progressive disease was each patient's best response. Study-level findings and limits: Relapsed/refractory patients reportedly had the lowest baseline TCR diversity, below newly diagnosed patients, who were below healthy donors. Significant TCR diversity gains by C4D1 occurred in CD4+ but not CD8+ cells.

As regards this clone: Its specificity is unknown. This CDR3 is also generated by other DNA sequences in the sample.

Data came from immunoSEQ multiplex PCR; TCRdb stores just in-frame clones and leaves some out. The sample includes about 28,000 clones, around 77% of them seen just once. Germline assignment: CDR1 MNHEY and CDR2 SMNVEV (reference sequence). This CDR3 region has 14 residues. V was trimmed by 3 bases and J by 6 bases, leaving 15 bases between them. The sample consisted of peripheral blood mononuclear cells (PBMCs), taken before the fourth cycle of nivolumab. The TCR was taken from a human donor with classical Hodgkin lymphoma. This rearrangement joins TRBV27 to TRBJ2-7; tentative D call: TRBD2 (6 bases). In DNA form, the CDR3 reads TGTGCCAGCAGTTTGGGGACTGAGTTTTCCGAGCAGTACTTC. It yields the protein CASSLGTEFSEQYF.